The following is a T cell receptor (beta chain) sequence with its context. Its antigen is as yet unknown. The CDR3 runs 13 residues. V lost 5 bases and J lost 11, with 18 bases in between. Germline V gene data show CDR1 as SEHNR and CDR2 as FQNEAQ (reference sequence). Indicated treatment: oral pan-JAK inhibitor, 5-10 mg twice daily. Isolation of CD4+ and CD8+ T cells from PBMCs was achieved by sorting. The data derive from a study of CD8+ T cells in alopecia areata. Study-wide context: Tofacitinib administration to treated patients was oral, at 5 to 10 mg twice daily.

Overall study results and limits: There were many expanded lesional clones persisting in scalp and blood during tofacitinib. An increase in clonality over normal scalp was evident in lesional scalp, especially alopecia totalis/universalis.

Sequencing relied on a cDNA template that was reverse transcribed from extracted RNA. Assay used: immunoSEQ multiplex PCR; TCRdb lists only in-frame clones, some missing. This table holds some 190,000 clones, roughly 60% found once. This sequence was found in a human donor with alopecia areata. V is TRBV7-9 and J is TRBJ1-2; D may be TRBD1 (6 bases). Sequenced material: CD4+ T cells sorted from blood, taken at week 24, from a patient treated with tofacitinib. The CDR3 is CASSPGAGIWYTF. Here the CDR3 DNA reads TGTGCCAGCAGCCCAGGGGCAGGCATATGGTACACCTTC.